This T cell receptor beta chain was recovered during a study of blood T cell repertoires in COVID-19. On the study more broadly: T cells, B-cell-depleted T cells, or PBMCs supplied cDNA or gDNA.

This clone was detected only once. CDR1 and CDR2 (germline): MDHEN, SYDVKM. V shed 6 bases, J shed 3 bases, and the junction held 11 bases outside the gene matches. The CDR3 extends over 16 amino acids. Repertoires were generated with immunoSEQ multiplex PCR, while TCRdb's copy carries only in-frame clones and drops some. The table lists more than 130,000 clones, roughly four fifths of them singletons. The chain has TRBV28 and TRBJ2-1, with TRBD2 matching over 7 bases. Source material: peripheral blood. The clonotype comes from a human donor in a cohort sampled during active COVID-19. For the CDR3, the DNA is TGTGCCAGCAGACCGCGGGGAGCGGGGATCTACAATGAGCAGTTCTTC. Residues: CASRPRGAGIYNEQFF.